This entry lists 29 T cell receptor beta chains sequenced from one sample in a study of blood T cell repertoires in COVID-19. TCRdb's copy holds only in-frame clones and misses some; the assay was immunoSEQ multiplex PCR. The sample consists of about 250,000 clones, over 90% of them appearing once. The sequenced sample was peripheral blood. The source of these receptors is a man younger than 40 with COVID-19, enrolled during active disease.

This clone came up once. This chain uses TRBV5-4 with TRBJ1-1; D possibly corresponds to TRBD1 (5 bases). Germline V CDR1 and CDR2: SGHNT, YYREEE (reference sequence). The CDR3 is 14 amino acids. Trimming removed 0 bases at V and 5 bases at J, with 11 bases between. The CDR3 loop is CASSLAVAGTEAFF. CDR3 DNA: TGTGCCAGCAGCTTGGCCGTGGCAGGGACTGAAGCTTTCTTT.

The J gene is TRBJ1-4, the V gene TRBV5-1; 10 nucleotides align to TRBD1. The CDR3 extends over 17 amino acids. With 4 bases clipped from V and 6 bases from J, the junction kept 12 bases outside the gene matches. Germline V lookup: CDR1 SGHRS, CDR2 YFSETQ. For the CDR3, the DNA is TGCGCCAGCAGCACAACCGGGACAGGGGACGGAGATGAAAAACTGTTTTTT. This encodes CASSTTGTGDGDEKLFF.

The chain uses TRBV5-1 and TRBJ1-3; the D gene is possibly TRBD1 (6 bases). Trimming removed 4 bases from V and 5 bases from J, with 13 bases in between. The CDR3 has 14 amino acids. Germline V gives CDR1 SGHRS, CDR2 YFSETQ. The CDR3 DNA follows: TGCGCCAGCAGCCCCCTGACAGGCAGAAACACCATATATTTT. This encodes CASSPLTGRNTIYF.

This chain links TRBV5-4 with TRBJ1-1, with 7 bases fitting TRBD1. This CDR3 is 15 amino acids long. The junction had 7 bases not matched to a gene; V was cut back by 4 bases and J by 1 base. Germline V gives CDR1 SGHNT, CDR2 YYREEE (reference sequence). The CDR3 coding sequence is TGTGCCAGCAGCGCAAGACAGGGAAAGAACACTGAAGCTTTCTTT. Protein product: CASSARQGKNTEAFF.

V gene TRBV18 combines with J gene TRBJ2-6, with D possibly being TRBD1 (5 bases). The V end was cut by 2 bases, the J end by 2 bases, with 16 bases between. The CDR3 consists of 18 residues. Germline assignment: CDR1 KGHSH and CDR2 LQKENI. CDR3 in DNA: TGTGCCAGCTCACCAGCCGGACGCTTAGGGGCTGGGGCCAACGTCCTGACTTTC. Protein sequence: CASSPAGRLGAGANVLTF.

The CDR3 loop is CASSWGQGSSYEQYF. The CDR3 DNA sequence: TGTGCCAGCAGCTGGGGACAGGGGAGCTCCTACGAGCAGTACTTC. The genes are TRBV5-5 and TRBJ2-7; 10 nucleotides match TRBD1. The V segment lost 3 bases and the J segment 0 bases; nucleotides outside the gene matches: 3. CDR3 length: 15 residues. Germline V gene sequence: CDR1 SGHKS, CDR2 YYEKEE (reference sequence). Drawing the rest from reference TRBV5-5 and TRBJ2-7, the complete variable domain is DAGVTQSPTHLIKTRGQQVTLRCSPISGHKSVSWYQQVLGQGPQFIFQYYEKEERGRGNFPDRFSARQFPNYSSELNVNALLLGDSALYLCASSWGQGSSYEQYFGPGTRLTVT.

This clone was detected once. The chain recombines TRBV6-5 with TRBJ1-1, with no clear D. V shed 8 bases and J shed 0 bases, with 7 bases lying between them. The CDR3 totals 12 residues. CDR1 and CDR2 (germline): MNHEY, SVGAGI. CDR3 nucleotides: TGTGCCAGCGCCAGAATGAACACTGAAGCTTTCTTT. As protein: CASARMNTEAFF.

This clone was detected once. The chain has TRBV6-5 and TRBJ1-5; D perhaps matches TRBD1 (5 bases). CDR3 length: 13 residues. The germline V gene encodes CDR1 MNHEY and CDR2 SVGAGI. V was shortened by 6 bases and J by 5 bases, with 11 bases between the two germline ends. CDR3 sequence: CASRGLPYQPQHF. DNA of the CDR3: TGTGCCAGCAGGGGACTCCCCTATCAGCCCCAGCATTTT.

The V gene is TRBV30, the J gene TRBJ1-1; maybe TRBD1 (5 bases). V lost 7 bases and J 0 bases, leaving 15 bases between the germline ends. This CDR3 contains 14 residues. CDR1 GTSNPN and CDR2 SVGIG come from the germline V gene (reference sequence). The CDR3 DNA follows: TGTGCCTTTAATCAAGGGGCGATGAACACTGAAGCTTTCTTT. Its protein is CAFNQGAMNTEAFF.

This clone was detected once. Other nucleotide sequences from this sample produce the same CDR3. The J gene is TRBJ1-5, the V gene TRBV19; D is possibly TRBD1 (5 bases). Germline-derived CDR1 and CDR2 are LNHDA and SQIVND (reference sequence). This CDR3 is 14 amino acids long. Trimming stripped 2 bases from V and 3 bases from J, with 8 bases between. This CDR3 reads CASSIQGTNQPQHF. Here the CDR3 DNA reads TGTGCCAGTAGTATACAGGGTACCAATCAGCCCCAGCATTTT.

The chain employs TRBV29-1 and TRBJ1-4; no firm D call. Germline lookup yields CDR1 SQVTM and CDR2 ANQGSEA. The CDR3 runs to 13 residues. V lost 7 bases and J lost 8, with 17 bases in between. As DNA, the CDR3 is TGCAGCGCTCGACTGCCATCGAGGGAAAAACTGTTTTTT. It codes for CSARLPSREKLFF.

This sequence joins TRBV3-1 (or the pseudogene TRBV3-2) and TRBJ1-2; TRBD1 matches at 8 bases. Trimming removed 0 bases from V and 8 bases from J; junction bases left unmatched: 5. The CDR3 totals 14 residues. CDR1 and CDR2 (germline): LGHDT, YNNKEL (reference sequence). The DNA of the CDR3 is TGTGCCAGCAGCCAAGATGGGCACAGGGGGGGCTACACCTTC. This codes for CASSQDGHRGGYTF.

The V call is TRBV10-1, the J call TRBJ1-1; D is unresolved. Germline lookup yields CDR1 WNHNN and CDR2 SYGVQD (reference sequence). The CDR3 is 15 residues long. The V and J ends lost 8 bases and 2 bases respectively, with 18 bases between them. CDR3 protein: CASPLLYRDNTEAFF. CDR3 nucleotides: TGCGCCAGCCCCCTCTTATACCGGGATAACACTGAAGCTTTCTTT.

The chain employs TRBV4-1 and TRBJ1-4; weak D call: TRBD1 (5 bases). The CDR3 has 17 amino acids. Germline CDR1 is MGHRA and CDR2 is YSYEKL. V lost 0 bases, J lost 5 bases, and 16 bases lay in between. CDR3: CASSQDHPTQENEKLFF. The CDR3 nucleotides read TGCGCCAGCAGCCAAGATCATCCGACACAGGAAAATGAAAAACTGTTTTTT.

The rearrangement links TRBV19 to TRBJ1-1; TRBD1 matches at 7 bases. This CDR3 is 15 amino acids long. Germline V gene sequence: CDR1 LNHDA, CDR2 SQIVND (reference sequence). J was trimmed by 1 base and V by 6 bases; bases with no gene match: 8. The CDR3 DNA follows: TGTGCCAGTAGCTATAAAGGGGGCTGGAACACTGAAGCTTTCTTT. It encodes CASSYKGGWNTEAFF.

The chain joins TRBV5-5 to TRBJ1-4; 7 nucleotides agree with TRBD1. Germline lookup yields CDR1 SGHKS and CDR2 YYEKEE (reference sequence). J was trimmed by 5 bases and V by 4 bases; bases with no gene match: 8. The CDR3 consists of 15 residues. The CDR3 nucleotides read TGTGCCAGCAGCGGGTCCGGGACAGAGAATGAAAAACTGTTTTTT. Translation: CASSGSGTENEKLFF.

The gene calls are TRBV11-2 and TRBJ1-6; 8 nucleotides agree with TRBD1. The CDR3 has 15 amino acids. In germline, CDR1 is SGHAT, CDR2 FQNNGV. With V trimmed by 4 bases and J by 6 bases, 5 bases remained unmatched. CDR3 residues: CASSYGQGGNSPLHF. The CDR3 DNA sequence: TGTGCCAGCAGCTACGGACAGGGAGGTAATTCACCCCTCCACTTT.

The chain has TRBV2 and TRBJ2-7, with 8 bases fitting TRBD1. V lost 1 base to trimming and J lost 4 bases; unmatched junction nucleotides: 3. CDR1 is SNHLY and CDR2 is FYNNEI in the germline V gene. The length of the CDR3 is 14 residues. CDR3 bases: TGTGCCAGCAGTGAAGGCAGGGGGCAGTACGAGCAGTACTTC. Its translation: CASSEGRGQYEQYF.

This chain connects TRBV6-6 to TRBJ2-3, with 9 bases matching TRBD2. The CDR3 is 17 amino acids. J lost 3 bases, V lost 5 bases, and 12 bases had no gene match. The germline gives CDR1 MNHNY, CDR2 SVGAGI (reference sequence). The CDR3 is CASSPLPRGGLTDTQYF. The CDR3, as DNA: TGTGCCAGCAGTCCCCTGCCGCGGGGGGGCCTAACAGATACGCAGTATTTT.

The chain combines TRBV28 with TRBJ2-7; 7 bases map to TRBD1. The CDR3 loop spans 16 amino acids. Germline V gives CDR1 MDHEN, CDR2 SYDVKM. The V segment lost 2 bases and the J segment 1 base; nucleotides outside the gene matches: 8. The CDR3 DNA reads TGTGCCAGCAGTTTAATACTTGGGACAGTGTCCTACGAGCAGTACTTC. It encodes CASSLILGTVSYEQYF.

V is TRBV19 and J is TRBJ1-4; D perhaps matches TRBD1 (5 bases). Germline V gives CDR1 LNHDA, CDR2 SQIVND (reference sequence). The V end lost 7 bases, the J end lost 0 bases, and 24 bases lay between the germline ends. This CDR3 is built from 19 residues. CDR3 in amino acids: CASTNVRGRTHSTNEKLFF. In DNA, the CDR3 is TGTGCCAGTACTAACGTGCGGGGCAGGACTCACTCAACTAATGAAAAACTGTTTTTT.

The chain is built from TRBV9 and TRBJ1-4; D ambiguous. Trimming pared 2 bases from V and 5 bases from J, leaving 13 bases between. The V gene's germline CDR1 is SGDLS and CDR2 YYNGEE. The CDR3 has 15 amino acids. CDR3 nucleotide sequence: TGTGCCAGCAGCGTCGACATCAAGAGAAATGAAAAACTGTTTTTT. Protein: CASSVDIKRNEKLFF.

V gene TRBV3-1 (or the pseudogene TRBV3-2) combines with J gene TRBJ1-4; 8 bases align to TRBD1. Germline CDR1 reads LGHDT; CDR2 reads YNNKEL (reference sequence). The CDR3 contains 15 residues. With 3 bases clipped from V and 6 bases from J, the junction kept 6 bases outside the gene matches. CDR3 in DNA: TGTGCCAGCAGCCAGACGACAGGGGTTGATGAAAAACTGTTTTTT. The encoded protein is CASSQTTGVDEKLFF.

This chain uses TRBV10-3 with TRBJ2-7, with 10 nucleotides matching TRBD1. Germline V gives CDR1 ENHRY, CDR2 SYGVKD. This CDR3 has 14 amino acids. The J segment lost 4 bases and the V segment lost 10 bases, leaving 10 bases of the junction unmatched. This CDR3 is CATLPGQGNYEQYF. The CDR3 DNA is TGTGCCACCCTGCCGGGACAGGGGAATTACGAGCAGTACTTC.

A single count supports this clone. The chain carries TRBV4-1 and TRBJ2-5; 10 bases line up with TRBD2. This CDR3 spans 17 amino acids. Germline CDR1 and CDR2: MGHRA and YSYEKL. Germline trimming cut 4 bases from V and 0 bases from J; bases unmatched to any gene: 8. DNA for the CDR3: TGCGCCAGCAGCCCGATACTAGCGGGGCCCCACCAAGAGACCCAGTACTTC. Translation gives CASSPILAGPHQETQYF.

In DNA, the CDR3 is TGTGCCTGGAGTGTATCGAGCGTAACGCAGTATTTT. Translating it yields CAWSVSSVTQYF. The chain is built from TRBV30 and TRBJ2-3; D gene uncertain. The V end was cut by 0 bases, the J end by 9 bases, with 10 bases between. CDR1 GTSNPN and CDR2 SVGIG come from the germline V gene (reference sequence). This CDR3 is built from 12 residues.

The CDR3 coding sequence is TGTGCCAGCAGTGAGTCAGGGGAAGGCTACACCTTC. This sequence encodes CASSESGEGYTF. V is TRBV6-1 and J is TRBJ1-2, with D maybe TRBD1 (6 bases). Trimming took off 3 bases at V and 8 bases at J, with 10 bases between the two ends. The germline gives CDR1 MNHNS, CDR2 SASEGT. The CDR3 is 12 amino acids.

The chain recombines TRBV6-5 with TRBJ2-7; D unclear. Germline V gene data show CDR1 as MNHEY and CDR2 as SVGAGI. Deletions cut 0 bases from V and 2 bases from J, with 8 bases between. This CDR3 has 14 residues. The CDR3 nucleotides read TGTGCCAGCAGTTACTCGAGGTTACCCTACGAGCAGTACTTC. Protein: CASSYSRLPYEQYF.

Only a few counts were recorded for this clone. The chain carries TRBV4-1 and TRBJ2-2; no reliable D call. The CDR3 is 17 amino acids. V shed 0 bases and J shed 0 bases, with 11 bases lying between them. Per germline, CDR1 MGHRA and CDR2 YSYEKL. CDR3 coding DNA: TGCGCCAGCAGCCAAGATTCAAGCAGGACGAACACCGGGGAGCTGTTTTTT. Protein: CASSQDSSRTNTGELFF.